Listed below are T cell receptor beta chains from one sample, sequenced in a study of blood T cell repertoires in COVID-19. This table comes from immunoSEQ multiplex PCR, and its TCRdb copy is limited to in-frame clones, with some not included. The table shows some 140,000 clones, with around three quarters occurring only once. The sample comprised peripheral blood. All receptors come from a man at least 80 years old with acute or convalescent COVID-19. Both conserved end residues are part of each CDR3. The D gene is left open where the match is weak. Only part of the rows carry a size: once, few, many, or a class if the clone is expanded.

d_call j_call v_call clone_size cdr3_aa cdr3_nt
TRBD1 TRBJ1-1 TRBV7-9 NA CASSLNQGQTEAFF TGTGCCAGCAGCTTAAATCAGGGACAGACTGAAGCTTTCTTT
NA TRBJ2-3 TRBV6-5 NA CASSYSGGYPDTQYF TGTGCCAGCAGTTACTCCGGTGGTTACCCAGATACGCAGTATTTT
NA TRBJ1-3 TRBV19 NA CASRSQGNSGNTIYF TGTGCCAGTAGAAGTCAGGGTAACTCTGGAAACACCATATATTTT
TRBD2 TRBJ2-5 TRBV29-1 NA CSVGEAGGQETQYF TGCAGCGTTGGAGAAGCGGGGGGGCAAGAGACCCAGTACTTC
NA TRBJ2-1 TRBV3-1/TRBV3-2 NA CASSQTWQGSTNEQFF TGTGCCAGCAGCCAAACCTGGCAGGGGTCAACCAATGAGCAGTTCTTC
TRBD2 TRBJ2-1 TRBV5-5 NA CASSPGLAGTHSYNEQFF TGTGCCAGCAGCCCGGGACTAGCGGGGACACACTCCTACAATGAGCAGTTCTTC
NA TRBJ1-4 TRBV6-6 NA CASGGTTNEKLFF TGTGCCAGTGGGGGGACAACTAATGAAAAACTGTTTTTT
NA TRBJ1-5 TRBV5-8 many CASSSYGAGAGQPQHF TGTGCCAGCAGCTCCTACGGGGCAGGGGCGGGTCAGCCCCAGCATTTT
TRBD1 TRBJ2-5 TRBV5-1 NA CASRRTGAHQETQYF TGCGCCAGCAGGCGGACAGGGGCGCATCAAGAGACCCAGTACTTC
NA TRBJ1-5 TRBV11-2 NA CASSLGQGPNQPQHF TGTGCCAGCAGCTTAGGGCAGGGGCCCAATCAGCCCCAGCATTTT
NA TRBJ2-2 TRBV10-3 few CAIREQGNAGELFF TGTGCCATCCGTGAGCAGGGAAACGCCGGGGAGCTGTTTTTT
NA TRBJ2-7 TRBV11-1 NA CASSLDRRSYEQYF TGTGCCAGCAGCTTAGACAGGCGCTCCTACGAGCAGTACTTC
NA TRBJ2-5 TRBV28 NA CASSSGQSETQYF TGTGCCAGCAGTTCTGGACAATCAGAGACCCAGTACTTC
NA TRBJ1-1 TRBV10-3 NA CAISEGGNTEAFF TGTGCCATCAGTGAGGGCGGGAACACTGAAGCTTTCTTT
NA TRBJ1-2 TRBV28 NA CASSLGQYGYTF TGTGCCAGCAGTCTAGGACAGTATGGCTACACCTTC
NA TRBJ2-4 TRBV5-1 once CASSLARDIQYF TGCGCCAGCAGCTTGGCTCGGGACATTCAGTACTTC
NA TRBJ1-2 TRBV7-2 NA CASSLAQLYGYTF TGTGCCAGCAGCTTAGCACAGCTCTATGGCTACACCTTC
NA TRBJ2-3 TRBV6-5 NA CASSQQGSSTDTQYF TGTGCCAGCAGTCAACAGGGATCTAGCACAGATACGCAGTATTTT
TRBD1 TRBJ1-4 TRBV5-4 NA CASSPGAGTGNEKLFF TGTGCCAGCAGCCCCGGCGCCGGGACAGGGAATGAAAAACTGTTTTTT
TRBD1 TRBJ1-1 TRBV6-6 NA CASSQGGGQATEAFF TGTGCCAGCAGTCAGGGCGGGGGACAGGCCACTGAAGCTTTCTTT